This T cell receptor (beta chain) was captured by sequencing in a study of graft-versus-host responses after intestinal transplantation. Whole-study context: Recipients were given multivisceral, liver-intestinal, or isolated intestinal transplants.

Comment on this clone: Antigen: not known.

The study's findings and limits: Recipient marrow contained GvH clones, some of which appeared first in ileum or blood. Early HvG declines after transplant were associated with peak circulating GvH clone levels.

Data came from immunoSEQ multiplex PCR; TCRdb stores just in-frame clones and leaves some out. The sample lists about 90,000 clones, about 95% occurring once. The material sequenced was unstimulated CD4+ T cells sorted from spleen or lymph node cells, taken before transplant. The origin of this receptor is a human donor who was the organ donor for an intestinal transplant.

As DNA, the CDR3 is TGTGCCAGTAGTATCGGCCGAGGGAATGAGCAGTTCTTC. Translating it yields CASSIGRGNEQFF. The chain combines TRBV19 with TRBJ2-1; weak D call: TRBD2 (5 bases). V lost 3 bases and J lost 7, with 10 bases in between. The CDR3 sequence is 13 residues long. Germline values: CDR1 LNHDA, CDR2 SQIVND (reference sequence).